This T cell receptor (beta chain) is from a study of T cells after yellow fever vaccination. Each CDR3 protein gets one entry after TCRdb re-called the 5' RACE reads with MiXCR. This sample carries about 430,000 distinct CDR3 sequences, approximately 19% of them seen once, and the ten largest clones take over 15%. A note on this clonotype: The antigen is unknown.

The trim removed 1 base at V and 10 bases at J, leaving 12 bases unmatched. The CDR3 has 16 residues. CDR1 and CDR2 from the germline V gene are DFQATT and SNEGSKA (reference sequence). Points from the study as a whole: Detected again after the booster were most primary-vaccination clones, at 95% to 98% CD4 and 88% CD8.

The chain is built from TRBV20-1 and TRBJ2-3, with TRBD2 matching over 12 bases. The receptor was derived from a man between 18 and 29 years old who received the YFV17D yellow fever vaccine. The sample consisted of PBMCs, taken before the yellow fever booster vaccination. The CDR3 reads CSARGRASGGGDAQYF. CDR3 nucleotides: TGCAGTGCTAGAGGTCGGGCTAGCGGGGGGGGAGACGCGCAGTATTTT.